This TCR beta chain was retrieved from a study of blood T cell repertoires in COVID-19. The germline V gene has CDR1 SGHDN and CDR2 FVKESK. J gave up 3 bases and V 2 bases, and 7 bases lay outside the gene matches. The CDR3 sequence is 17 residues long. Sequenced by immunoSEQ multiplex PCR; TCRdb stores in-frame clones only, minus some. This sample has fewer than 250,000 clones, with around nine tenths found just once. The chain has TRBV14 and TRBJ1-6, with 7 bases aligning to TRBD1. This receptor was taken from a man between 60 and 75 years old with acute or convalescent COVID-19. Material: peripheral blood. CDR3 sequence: CASSQPSGTVYNSPLHF. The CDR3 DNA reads TGTGCCAGCAGCCAACCCTCCGGGACAGTCTATAATTCACCCCTCCACTTT.